What follows is one T cell receptor (beta chain) and its context. The antigen remains unidentified. The sample belongs to a study of OX40 agonist ivuxolimab in advanced cancers. Study details: The dose-escalation group included hepatocellular carcinoma, melanoma, renal cell carcinoma and head and neck cancer.

Sequenced by immunoSEQ multiplex PCR; TCRdb stores in-frame clones only, minus some. The table includes 85,000 to 100,000 clones, 70% to 90% detected once. Broader study findings: More expanded clones were seen, on average, in CD8+ T cells than in CD4+.

Excluded were patients having autoimmune disease history or systemic immunosuppression. Germline-derived CDR1 and CDR2 are KGHSH and LQKENI. The CDR3 sequence is 17 residues long. The V gene end was trimmed by 5 bases and the J gene end by 4 bases; junction bases not matched to a gene: 10. V gene TRBV18 combines with J gene TRBJ2-2; 10 bases match TRBD1. Source: CD4+ or CD8+ T cells sorted from blood, taken in a trial of the OX40 agonist ivuxolimab. This clonotype originated in an adult with an advanced solid tumor such as melanoma, head and neck, liver or kidney cancer. CDR3 protein: CASSLSGTGVPTGELFF. In DNA form, the CDR3 reads TGTGCCAGCTCATTGTCCGGGACAGGGGTACCCACCGGGGAGCTGTTTTTT.